The next 27 T cell receptor beta chains were all read from a single sample in a study of vaccination effects on CD4 cells after COVID-19. ViraFEST expansion of antigen-specific CD4+ T cells with viral peptide pools preceded sequencing. Following 10 days of culture, CD4+ T cells were isolated. Recipients of the vaccine had no prior SARS-CoV-2 infection and negative nucleocapsid antibodies. No cognate antigen is known for these TCRs. Assay used: immunoSEQ multiplex PCR; TCRdb lists only in-frame clones, some missing. The sample lists 20,000 to 25,000 clones; around 72% were seen once. The material sequenced was CD4+ T cells from PBMCs cultured with HCoV-NL63 spike peptides, taken before COVID-19 vaccination. The receptors derive from a human donor who received a COVID-19 vaccine.

V usage is TRBV13 and J usage is TRBJ1-3; 10 nucleotides align to TRBD1. The ends lost 6 bases at V and 9 bases at J; junction bases unmatched: 11. The CDR3 is 15 residues long. The V gene's germline CDR1 is PRHDT and CDR2 FYEKMQ (reference sequence). CDR3 protein: CASSHSGTGVRTIYF. The CDR3 DNA sequence: TGTGCCAGCAGTCATTCCGGGACAGGGGTTCGCACCATATATTTT. The entire variable domain, with the rest obtained from reference TRBV13 and TRBJ1-3, is as follows: AAGVIQSPRHLIKEKRETATLKCYPIPRHDTVYWYQQGPGQDPQFLISFYEKMQSDKGSIPDRFSAQQFSDYHSELNMSSLELGDSALYFCASSHSGTGVRTIYFGEGSWLTVV.

The rearrangement links TRBV24-1 to TRBJ1-4, with 7 nucleotides matching TRBD1. V trimming: 3 bases; J trimming: 5 bases; junction bases outside the gene matches: 8. The CDR3 covers 16 residues. Germline V gene data show CDR1 as KGHDR and CDR2 as SFDVKD. In nucleotides, the CDR3 is TGTGCCACCAGTGATCAACAGGGGAATAGGAATGAAAAACTGTTTTTT. This codes for CATSDQQGNRNEKLFF.

This chain uses TRBV5-8 with TRBJ1-4; 7 nucleotides align to TRBD1. This CDR3 region has 15 residues. CDR1 and CDR2 (germline): SGHTS, YDEGEE. V lost 3 bases to trimming and J lost 3 bases; unmatched junction nucleotides: 5. Here the CDR3 DNA reads TGTGCCAGCAGCTCCGGGACAGCCTCTAATGAAAAACTGTTTTTT. It codes for CASSSGTASNEKLFF.

The chain has TRBV6-5 and TRBJ1-1; the match to TRBD1 covers 7 bases. Germline CDR1 MNHEY, CDR2 SVGAGI. The CDR3 sequence is 12 residues long. The J segment lost 12 bases and the V segment lost 8 bases, leaving 12 bases of the junction unmatched. The CDR3 here is CASLKPGQRTFF. CDR3 coding DNA: TGTGCCAGCCTTAAACCGGGACAGAGAACTTTCTTT.

The chain joins TRBV29-1 to TRBJ2-5, with D unresolved. Trimming took off 4 bases at V and 1 base at J, with 4 bases between the two ends. This CDR3 region has 11 residues. Germline lookup yields CDR1 SQVTM and CDR2 ANQGSEA. CDR3 amino acids: CSVGPQETQYF. The CDR3 DNA reads TGCAGCGTTGGCCCCCAAGAGACCCAGTACTTC.

J is TRBJ1-2 and V is TRBV5-5, with 9 bases fitting TRBD1. After removal of 5 bases from V and 0 bases from J, the junction contained 8 bases not matched to a gene. CDR3 length: 16 residues. Germline values: CDR1 SGHKS, CDR2 YYEKEE (reference sequence). The chain's CDR3 is CASRRTGANTNYGYTF. The DNA of the CDR3 is TGTGCCAGCAGGAGGACAGGGGCTAATACTAACTATGGCTACACCTTC. The whole variable domain, remainder taken from reference TRBV5-5 and TRBJ1-2, is DAGVTQSPTHLIKTRGQQVTLRCSPISGHKSVSWYQQVLGQGPQFIFQYYEKEERGRGNFPDRFSARQFPNYSSELNVNALLLGDSALYLCASRRTGANTNYGYTFGSGTRLTVV.

The chain recombines TRBV29-1 with TRBJ1-2; D unclear. The germline gives CDR1 SQVTM, CDR2 ANQGSEA. The CDR3 consists of 16 residues. Trimming cost V 4 bases and J 6 bases, with 24 bases left between them. CDR3 bases: TGCAGCGTTGGAGAAGGTATTGAGCTCGGGAGGAATGGCTACACCTTC. It codes for CSVGEGIELGRNGYTF.

The chain recombines TRBV6-1 with TRBJ2-5; 8 bases line up with TRBD1. The junction had 7 bases not matched to a gene; V was cut back by 0 bases and J by 13 bases. This CDR3 comprises 13 residues. Germline lookup yields CDR1 MNHNS and CDR2 SASEGT. CDR3 DNA: TGTGCCAGCAGTGAAGCGGCGACAGGGGTCCTGTACTTC. This codes for CASSEAATGVLYF.

The J gene is TRBJ1-2, the V gene TRBV27; D not certain. Germline V gene lookup returns CDR1 MNHEY and CDR2 SMNVEV (reference sequence). The V end was cut by 2 bases, the J end by 4 bases, with 11 bases between. The CDR3 is made up of 14 amino acids. CDR3 in DNA: TGTGCCAGCAGTTTAGACAAAGGCGCCTATGGCTACACCTTC. Protein sequence: CASSLDKGAYGYTF.

The gene calls are TRBV12-3 or TRBV12-4 and TRBJ2-1, with 12 bases fitting TRBD1. Losses at the gene ends were 10 bases for V and 8 bases for J; bases not matched to a gene: 3. The CDR3 spans 12 residues. The CDR3 protein is CATGQGAYEQFF. DNA of the CDR3: TGTGCCACGGGACAGGGGGCCTATGAGCAGTTCTTC.

V usage is TRBV2 and J usage is TRBJ1-6; D is ambiguous. In germline, CDR1 is SNHLY, CDR2 FYNNEI. V was pared by 4 bases and J by 0 bases, with 7 bases between. The CDR3 is 15 residues long. This CDR3 is CASSVKSSYNSPLHF. The DNA of the CDR3 is TGTGCCAGCAGTGTCAAGAGCTCCTATAATTCACCCCTCCACTTT.

Only a few counts were recorded for this clone. This sequence joins TRBV19 and TRBJ1-4; D is unresolved. The germline V gene has CDR1 LNHDA and CDR2 SQIVND (reference sequence). The CDR3 length is 14 residues. V was clipped by 6 bases and J by 3 bases, with 11 bases between them. CDR3 residues: CASSYGIANEKLFF. The CDR3 DNA sequence: TGTGCCAGTAGCTACGGAATAGCTAATGAAAAACTGTTTTTT.

This sequence joins TRBV6-6 and TRBJ2-7; D remains ambiguous. V lost 6 bases to trimming and J lost 0 bases, with 15 bases between them. In germline, CDR1 is MNHNY, CDR2 SVGAGI (reference sequence). CDR3 length: 15 residues. CDR3 sequence reads: CASSSVSGLSYEQYF. Here the CDR3 DNA reads TGTGCCAGCAGCTCGGTTTCAGGTCTCTCCTACGAGCAGTACTTC.

The chain recombines TRBV27 with TRBJ2-7; the match to TRBD2 covers 10 bases. V dropped 6 bases and J dropped 1; count of bases not matched to a gene: 6. Looked up from germline, CDR1 is MNHEY and CDR2 is SMNVEV (reference sequence). There are 15 residues in the CDR3. The CDR3 nucleotides read TGTGCCAGCAGGGGACTAGCGCCCGTTTCCTACGAGCAGTACTTC. Amino acids: CASRGLAPVSYEQYF.

CDR3 protein: CASSLGRGGNTGELFF. The CDR3, as DNA: TGTGCCAGCAGCTTGGGGCGGGGGGGAAACACCGGGGAGCTGTTTTTT. The chain carries TRBV5-4 and TRBJ2-2, with 9 positions matching TRBD2. Germline CDR1 is SGHNT and CDR2 is YYREEE (reference sequence). J lost 2 bases, V lost 0 bases, and 2 bases had no gene match. This CDR3 is built from 16 residues.

To note about this clone: A read error may account for a junction end that differs from germline. The gene calls are TRBV6-5 and TRBJ2-2; 7 bases fit TRBD1. The CDR3 is 15 residues long. CDR1 is MNHEY, CDR2 SVGAGI, per germline. Written as DNA, the CDR3 is TGTGCCTGCAGTTATACAGGGGTGGGGGCCGGGGAGCTGTTTTTT. It is translated as CACSYTGVGAGELFF.

CDR3 residues: CASKGTGAQPQHF. The DNA of the CDR3 is TGTGCCAGCAAGGGGACAGGCGCACAGCCCCAGCATTTT. The chain recombines TRBV2 with TRBJ1-5, with 8 bases lining up with TRBD1. After removal of 7 bases from V and 7 bases from J, the junction contained 6 bases not matched to a gene. Germline lookup yields CDR1 SNHLY and CDR2 FYNNEI. The CDR3 extends over 13 amino acids.

This clone came up a few times. DNA of the CDR3: TGTGCCAGCAGAGCCCTAGGGGACTATGGCTACACCTTC. This codes for CASRALGDYGYTF. The V and J genes are TRBV6-5 and TRBJ1-2; D perhaps matches TRBD1 (5 bases). The CDR3 loop spans 13 amino acids. The germline gives CDR1 MNHEY, CDR2 SVGAGI. V was cut by 6 bases and J by 3 bases, with 11 bases left in between.

The V and J genes are TRBV5-6 and TRBJ1-4; D ambiguous. The V end lost 0 bases, the J end lost 8 bases, and 14 bases lay between the germline ends. Germline V gene sequence: CDR1 SGHDT, CDR2 YYEEEE. CDR3 length: 15 residues. The CDR3 DNA is TGTGCCAGCAGCTTGGCCAGTCAGGCGGGGGAAAAACTGTTTTTT. Residues: CASSLASQAGEKLFF.

This chain joins TRBV5-1 and TRBJ1-1; 7 bases match TRBD1. Germline assignment: CDR1 SGHRS and CDR2 YFSETQ. V dropped 0 bases and J dropped 4; count of bases not matched to a gene: 9. The CDR3 is made up of 16 amino acids. The CDR3 nucleotides read TGCGCCAGCAGCTTGGCCATTTGGCAGGGGGGCACTGAAGCTTTCTTT. This gives the protein CASSLAIWQGGTEAFF.

This clone was counted only a few times. The chain couples TRBV5-1 to TRBJ1-2; D unclear. Between the trimmed V and J ends, which lost 3 bases and 3 bases, there was a span of 9 bases. There are 13 residues in the CDR3. Germline loops: CDR1 SGHRS, CDR2 YFSETQ. The CDR3 spells CASSSDAYYGYTF. The CDR3 DNA reads as TGCGCCAGCAGCTCGGACGCCTACTATGGCTACACCTTC.

The chain combines TRBV27 with TRBJ1-5; D is undetermined. Germline V gene sequence: CDR1 MNHEY, CDR2 SMNVEV (reference sequence). This CDR3 has 14 residues. V was shortened by 2 bases and J by 2 bases, with 7 bases between the two germline ends. The CDR3 here is CASSLVQGNQPQHF. As DNA, the CDR3 is TGTGCCAGCAGTTTAGTGCAGGGCAATCAGCCCCAGCATTTT.

This chain connects TRBV4-1 to TRBJ2-3; D unclear. Germline assignment: CDR1 MGHRA and CDR2 YSYEKL. V shed 0 bases and J shed 4 bases, with 14 bases lying between them. The CDR3 is made up of 16 amino acids. CDR3 region: CASSQDGRSGADTQYF. The CDR3 nucleotides are TGCGCCAGCAGCCAAGACGGCCGCAGTGGGGCAGATACGCAGTATTTT.

V gene TRBV10-3 combines with J gene TRBJ2-1; D may match TRBD1 or TRBD2 (6 bases each). This CDR3 contains 12 residues. The V end was cut by 0 bases, the J end by 15 bases, with 12 bases between. Germline CDR1 is ENHRY and CDR2 is SYGVKD. CDR3: CAISESIGGGFF. For the CDR3, the DNA is TGTGCCATCAGTGAGTCTATAGGAGGGGGGTTCTTC.

The chain uses TRBV27 and TRBJ1-2; 9 bases agree with TRBD1. V shed 4 bases, J shed 4 bases, and the junction held 7 bases outside the gene matches. The germline V gene has CDR1 MNHEY and CDR2 SMNVEV (reference sequence). The CDR3 is 15 amino acids. CDR3 nucleotides: TGTGCCAGCAGTTCAGGAGACAGGGGGGTCTATGGCTACACCTTC. It yields the protein CASSSGDRGVYGYTF.

The V gene is TRBV12-3 or TRBV12-4, the J gene TRBJ2-7, with unresolved D. The CDR3 extends over 12 amino acids. Trimming stripped 2 bases from V and 4 bases from J, with 6 bases between. This CDR3 reads CASSLSVYEQYF. CDR3 in DNA: TGTGCCAGCAGTTTATCTGTGTACGAGCAGTACTTC.

The chain couples TRBV18 to TRBJ1-1; the match to TRBD1 covers 9 bases. Germline V gene data show CDR1 as KGHSH and CDR2 as LQKENI. With V trimmed by 4 bases and J by 1 base, 7 bases remained unmatched. This CDR3 has 16 amino acids. CDR3 nucleotide sequence: TGTGCCAGCTCACGCGGACAGGGGATGTCGAACACTGAAGCTTTCTTT. Protein sequence: CASSRGQGMSNTEAFF.